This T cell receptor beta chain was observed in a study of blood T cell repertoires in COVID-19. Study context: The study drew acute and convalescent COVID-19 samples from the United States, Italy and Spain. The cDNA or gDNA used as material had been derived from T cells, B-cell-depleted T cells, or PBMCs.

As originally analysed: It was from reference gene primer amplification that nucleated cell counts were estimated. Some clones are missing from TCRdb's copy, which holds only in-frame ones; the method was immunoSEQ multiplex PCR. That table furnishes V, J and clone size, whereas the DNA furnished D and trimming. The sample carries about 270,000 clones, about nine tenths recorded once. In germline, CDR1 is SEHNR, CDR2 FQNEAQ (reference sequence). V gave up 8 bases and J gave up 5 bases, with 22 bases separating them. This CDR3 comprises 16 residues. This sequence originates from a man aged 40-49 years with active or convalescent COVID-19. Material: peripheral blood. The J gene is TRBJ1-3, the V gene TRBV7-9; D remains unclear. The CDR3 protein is CASEVPAGFIRNTIYF. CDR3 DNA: TGTGCCAGCGAGGTGCCAGCGGGCTTCATTAGAAACACCATATATTTT. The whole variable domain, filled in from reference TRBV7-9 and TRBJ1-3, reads DTGVSQNPRHKITKRGQNVTFRCDPISEHNRLYWYRQTLGQGPEFLTYFQNEAQLEKSRLLSDRFSAERPKGSFSTLEIQRTEQGDSAMYLCASEVPAGFIRNTIYFGEGSWLTVV.